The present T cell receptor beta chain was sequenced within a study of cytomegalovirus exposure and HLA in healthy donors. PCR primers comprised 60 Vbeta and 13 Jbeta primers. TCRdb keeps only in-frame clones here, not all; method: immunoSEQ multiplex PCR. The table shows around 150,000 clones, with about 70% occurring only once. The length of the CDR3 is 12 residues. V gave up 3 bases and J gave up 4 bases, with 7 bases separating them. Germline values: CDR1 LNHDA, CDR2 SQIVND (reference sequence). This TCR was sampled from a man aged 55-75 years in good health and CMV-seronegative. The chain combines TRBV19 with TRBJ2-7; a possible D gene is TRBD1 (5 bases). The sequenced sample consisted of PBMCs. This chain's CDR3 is CASSIREYEQYF. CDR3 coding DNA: TGTGCCAGTAGTATCAGGGAATACGAGCAGTACTTC.